The 22 T cell receptor beta chains reported below all come from one sample, sequenced in a study of blood T cell repertoires in COVID-19. Sequencing used immunoSEQ multiplex PCR; TCRdb keeps in-frame clones, though not all of them. The sample holds roughly 100,000 clones, 88% seen once. Sequenced sample: peripheral blood. The receptors derive from a human donor in a cohort sampled during active COVID-19.

The V call is TRBV2, the J call TRBJ1-2; TRBD1 is a possible D gene (5 bases). The V end was cut by 8 bases, the J end by 4 bases, with 11 bases between. Germline CDR1 is SNHLY and CDR2 is FYNNEI. The CDR3 is made up of 12 amino acids. Here the CDR3 reads CASSWTTYGYTF. CDR3 DNA sequence: TGTGCCAGCTCCTGGACAACCTATGGCTACACCTTC.

This clone showed up just once. The CDR3, as DNA: TGTGCCAGCAGAACGGGGGGCACCGGGGAGCTGTTTTTT. It encodes CASRTGGTGELFF. The rearrangement links TRBV7-2 to TRBJ2-2, with 7 bases identical to TRBD2. CDR1 and CDR2 (germline): SGHTA, FQGNSA. The junction had 2 bases not matched to a gene; V was cut back by 6 bases and J by 4 bases. CDR3 length equals 13 residues.

The chain joins TRBV7-8 to TRBJ2-6, with 7 bases lining up with TRBD2. The CDR3 extends over 16 amino acids. Germline-derived CDR1 and CDR2 are SGHVS and FQNEAQ. With V trimmed by 5 bases and J by 2 bases, 6 bases remained unmatched. The CDR3 region is CASSPAGLPGANVLTF. DNA for the CDR3: TGTGCCAGCAGCCCAGCGGGGCTCCCTGGGGCCAACGTCCTGACTTTC.

The chain has TRBV27 and TRBJ1-1, with D possibly matching TRBD1 (6 bases). The CDR3 consists of 12 residues. Trimming took 6 bases from V and 9 from J, leaving 14 bases between them. Germline V lookup: CDR1 MNHEY, CDR2 SMNVEV (reference sequence). CDR3 sequence: CASRTQGTQAFF. In DNA, the CDR3 is TGTGCCAGCAGGACACAGGGAACCCAAGCTTTCTTT.

V usage is TRBV9 and J usage is TRBJ2-1; 7 nucleotides match TRBD1. Germline CDR1 reads SGDLS; CDR2 reads YYNGEE. This CDR3 is built from 17 residues. J was trimmed by 4 bases and V by 0 bases; bases with no gene match: 10. The CDR3 sequence is CASSVDRGTYSYNEQFF. Here the CDR3 DNA reads TGTGCCAGCAGCGTAGACAGGGGTACATACTCGTACAATGAGCAGTTCTTC.

The V gene is TRBV5-1, the J gene TRBJ2-3; D uncertain. Trimming left V 1 base short and J 6 bases short, with 3 bases between. The CDR3 is 11 amino acids. The germline gives CDR1 SGHRS, CDR2 YFSETQ. The DNA for the CDR3 is TGCGCCAGCAGCTTGCTGGATACGCAGTATTTT. Amino acids: CASSLLDTQYF.

The chain is built from TRBV7-2 and TRBJ2-7, with D tentatively TRBD2 (7 bases). Deletions cut 2 bases from V and 4 bases from J, with 21 bases between. This CDR3 has 17 amino acids. CDR1 and CDR2 from the germline V gene are SGHTA and FQGNSA. CDR3: CASSLRGTTTAGYEQYF. As DNA, the CDR3 is TGTGCCAGCAGCTTAAGGGGGACTACTACAGCGGGATACGAGCAGTACTTC.

The chain carries TRBV7-9 and TRBJ1-2; tentatively, D is TRBD1 (5 bases). CDR3 length: 15 amino acids. V was pared by 1 base and J by 4 bases, with 13 bases between. CDR1 and CDR2 from the germline V gene are SEHNR and FQNEAQ (reference sequence). The CDR3 coding sequence is TGTGCCAGCAGCTTAGTCGGCAGGGAGGGCTATGGCTACACCTTC. Protein: CASSLVGREGYGYTF.

The rearrangement links TRBV5-1 to TRBJ1-3; D may be TRBD1 (5 bases). V dropped 2 bases and J dropped 0 bases, with 9 bases sitting between them. Germline V gene lookup returns CDR1 SGHRS and CDR2 YFSETQ. The CDR3 is 15 amino acids. CDR3 loop: CASSLQEPSGNTIYF. The CDR3 DNA sequence: TGCGCCAGCAGCTTACAGGAGCCCTCTGGAAACACCATATATTTT.

The chain couples TRBV7-9 to TRBJ2-3, with a possible D match to TRBD1 (6 bases). Germline V gene data show CDR1 as SEHNR and CDR2 as FQNEAQ (reference sequence). V was pared by 1 base and J by 7 bases, with 12 bases between. The CDR3 has 14 amino acids. CDR3 sequence: CASSLVAGTHTQYF. Written as DNA, the CDR3 is TGTGCCAGCAGCTTAGTGGCAGGGACACATACGCAGTATTTT.

The table lists this clone with a few counts. DNA for the CDR3: TGCGCCAGCAGCCTAAATTCCTACAATGAGCAGTTCTTC. The encoded protein is CASSLNSYNEQFF. V usage is TRBV4-1 and J usage is TRBJ2-1; D is unresolved. This CDR3 contains 13 residues. Germline loops: CDR1 MGHRA, CDR2 YSYEKL. Trimming shortened V by 4 bases and J by 1 base, and 5 bases separated the two germline ends.

This chain links TRBV5-6 with TRBJ1-4, with D maybe TRBD1 (6 bases). Germline V lookup: CDR1 SGHDT, CDR2 YYEEEE. Trimming took off 1 base at V and 7 bases at J, with 11 bases between the two ends. This CDR3 is 14 amino acids long. The CDR3 region has the DNA TGTGCCAGCAGCTTGTGGGGGCCGAGTGAAAAACTGTTTTTT. It is translated as CASSLWGPSEKLFF.

The count of this clone is one. V is TRBV2 and J is TRBJ2-7; D is ambiguous. V dropped 2 bases and J dropped 2 bases, with 4 bases sitting between them. CDR1 and CDR2 from the germline V gene are SNHLY and FYNNEI. The CDR3 contains 12 residues. The chain's CDR3 is CASSEPPYEQYF. The CDR3 DNA reads as TGTGCCAGCAGTGAACCTCCCTACGAGCAGTACTTC.

The J gene is TRBJ2-3, the V gene TRBV4-1; 11 nucleotides agree with TRBD2. With V trimmed by 2 bases and J by 5 bases, 3 bases remained unmatched. The CDR3 sequence is 15 residues long. Germline V CDR1 and CDR2: MGHRA, YSYEKL. For the CDR3, the DNA is TGCGCCAGCAGCCAAATAGCGGGGGGGCTAGATACGCAGTATTTT. As protein: CASSQIAGGLDTQYF.

V gene TRBV20-1 combines with J gene TRBJ2-7; D gene ambiguous. V lost 6 bases and J lost 6, with 9 bases in between. CDR1 DFQATT and CDR2 SNEGSKA come from the germline V gene (reference sequence). This CDR3 has 10 residues. The CDR3 DNA reads TGCAGTGCCTACCTAACCGAGCAGTACTTC. This translates into CSAYLTEQYF.

This sequence joins TRBV4-1 and TRBJ1-2, with D maybe TRBD1 (5 bases). Germline CDR1 reads MGHRA; CDR2 reads YSYEKL. Trimming removed 4 bases at V and 4 bases at J, with 13 bases between. The CDR3 consists of 14 residues. DNA for the CDR3: TGCGCCAGCAGCCCTGATTGGGGGGGCTATGGCTACACCTTC. The encoded protein is CASSPDWGGYGYTF.

The rearrangement uses TRBV4-1 and TRBJ1-4, with D possibly matching TRBD1 (5 bases). The CDR3 runs to 19 residues. The V and J ends lost 0 bases and 0 bases respectively, with 17 bases between them. Germline V gives CDR1 MGHRA, CDR2 YSYEKL. The CDR3 sequence: CASSQEREGRLPTNEKLFF. The CDR3 bases are TGCGCCAGCAGCCAAGAACGGGAGGGGCGGCTACCAACTAATGAAAAACTGTTTTTT.

The V gene is TRBV27, the J gene TRBJ2-7; 9 bases fit TRBD2. Trimming took 5 bases from V and 3 from J; bases not matched to a gene: 11. Germline V CDR1 and CDR2: MNHEY, SMNVEV (reference sequence). The CDR3 covers 16 residues. DNA for the CDR3: TGTGCCAGCAGTGCCCTGCTAGCGGGATTTGTCTACGAGCAGTACTTC. Protein sequence: CASSALLAGFVYEQYF.

The rearrangement links TRBV2 to TRBJ1-1; TRBD1 might be the D (5 bases). The CDR3 is 15 residues long. The V gene lost 8 bases and the J gene lost 0 bases, with 16 bases spanning the gap. Germline CDR1 and CDR2: SNHLY and FYNNEI. The CDR3, as DNA: TGTGCCAGCCCCCGGGGGACCACCATGAACACTGAAGCTTTCTTT. This encodes CASPRGTTMNTEAFF.

The J gene is TRBJ2-2, the V gene TRBV7-9, with unresolved D. CDR1 SEHNR and CDR2 FQNEAQ come from the germline V gene (reference sequence). The CDR3 spans 14 residues. The V end lost 5 bases, the J end lost 1 base, and 8 bases lay between the germline ends. The CDR3 protein is CASSPWLNTGELFF. DNA of the CDR3: TGTGCCAGCAGCCCTTGGCTGAACACCGGGGAGCTGTTTTTT. The complete variable domain, with remaining parts taken from reference TRBV7-9 and TRBJ2-2, reads DTGVSQNPRHKITKRGQNVTFRCDPISEHNRLYWYRQTLGQGPEFLTYFQNEAQLEKSRLLSDRFSAERPKGSFSTLEIQRTEQGDSAMYLCASSPWLNTGELFFGEGSRLTVL.

The chain recombines TRBV2 with TRBJ2-2; 13 bases align to TRBD2. Losses at the gene ends were 6 bases for V and 5 bases for J; bases not matched to a gene: 3. Germline values: CDR1 SNHLY, CDR2 FYNNEI. The CDR3 has 15 residues. CDR3 nucleotides: TGTGCCAGCAGGAGGGGACTAGCGGGGACCGGGGAGCTGTTTTTT. Its translation: CASRRGLAGTGELFF.

V gene TRBV19 combines with J gene TRBJ1-2; tentatively, D is TRBD1 (6 bases). Germline values: CDR1 LNHDA, CDR2 SQIVND (reference sequence). V lost 7 bases to trimming and J lost 2 bases, with 14 bases between them. The CDR3 totals 14 residues. The CDR3 loop is CASNDGTRNYGYTF. For the CDR3, the DNA is TGTGCCAGTAATGACGGGACAAGAAACTATGGCTACACCTTC.